The 9 T cell receptor beta chains listed next were all sequenced from one sample in a study of CD8 T cells in Susac syndrome. Random hexamers were used to reverse transcribe an amount of about 0.45 to 1 ug RNA. TCRdb called the immunoSEQ multiplex PCR reads again in MiXCR, with one record for every CDR3 protein. This sample has 180,000 or so distinct CDR3 sequences, with approximately 94% found just once. The specimen was CD4+ T cells from PBMCs. The source is a human donor in good health.

This clonotype was detected once. The chain combines TRBV20-1 with TRBJ1-5; a weak D match, TRBD1 (6 bases). In germline, CDR1 is DFQATT, CDR2 SNEGSKA (reference sequence). The CDR3 loop spans 12 amino acids. Trimming shortened V by 6 bases and J by 3 bases, and 9 bases separated the two germline ends. CDR3 DNA: TGCAGTGCAGGGGGTCTCAATCAGCCCCAGCATTTT. It codes for CSAGGLNQPQHF.

The chain combines TRBV7-9 with TRBJ1-1, with unresolved D. CDR1 is SEHNR and CDR2 is FQNEAQ in the germline V gene (reference sequence). The CDR3 sequence is 12 residues long. Trimming removed 5 bases at V and 5 bases at J, with 9 bases between. CDR3 region: CASSPRQTEAFF. The CDR3 region has the DNA TGTGCCAGCAGCCCTCGTCAGACTGAAGCTTTCTTT. The whole variable domain, remainder taken from reference TRBV7-9 and TRBJ1-1, is DTGVSQNPRHKITKRGQNVTFRCDPISEHNRLYWYRQTLGQGPEFLTYFQNEAQLEKSRLLSDRFSAERPKGSFSTLEIQRTEQGDSAMYLCASSPRQTEAFFGQGTRLTVV.

This clonotype was seen only once. The rearrangement joins TRBV23-1 to TRBJ2-3; D may be TRBD1 or TRBD2 (5 bases each). TRBV23-1 is labeled an ORF, and its function is uncertain. CDR3 length: 15 residues. The ends were cut back, 2 bases at V and 2 bases at J, with 11 bases in the middle. The CDR3 spells CASSQLGRLTDTQYF. Here the CDR3 DNA reads TGCGCCAGCAGTCAACTGGGACGGCTCACAGATACGCAGTATTTT.

The V and J genes are TRBV5-1 and TRBJ1-5; D is possibly TRBD1 (5 bases). Trimming pared 0 bases from V and 7 bases from J, leaving 11 bases between. CDR3 length: 14 residues. Germline CDR1 and CDR2: SGHRS and YFSETQ. CDR3 loop: CASSLGDGQQPQHF. The CDR3 bases are TGCGCCAGCAGCTTGGGGGACGGACAACAGCCCCAGCATTTT. Using reference TRBV5-1 and TRBJ1-5 for the parts outside the CDR3, the full variable domain is KAGVTQTPRYLIKTRGQQVTLSCSPISGHRSVSWYQQTPGQGLQFLFEYFSETQRNKGNFPGRFSGRQFSNSRSEMNVSTLELGDSALYLCASSLGDGQQPQHFGDGTRLSIL.

The chain combines TRBV29-1 with TRBJ2-2; TRBD2 is a possible D gene (6 bases). The CDR3 has 13 residues. Looked up from germline, CDR1 is SQVTM and CDR2 is ANQGSEA. CDR3 sequence reads: CRAAGTNTGELFF. The CDR3 nucleotides are TGCAGGGCGGCGGGGACCAACACCGGGGAGCTGTTTTTT.

The chain combines TRBV6-1 with TRBJ2-1; 11 positions agree with TRBD2. The length of the CDR3 is 16 residues. Germline loops: CDR1 MNHNS, CDR2 SASEGT. V gave up 4 bases and J gave up 6 bases; unmatched junction bases: 8. The CDR3 DNA is TGTGCCAGCAGTGGCTCTACTAGCGGGAGTCCCAATGAGCAGTTCTTC. Protein sequence: CASSGSTSGSPNEQFF.

The V gene is TRBV29-1, the J gene TRBJ2-7, with D possibly being TRBD2 (6 bases). Germline V CDR1 and CDR2: SQVTM, ANQGSEA. The CDR3 contains 12 residues. Trimming removed 4 bases at V and 0 bases at J, with 7 bases between. In nucleotides, the CDR3 is TGCAGCGTTGTCGGGAGCTCCTACGAGCAGTACTTC. It yields the protein CSVVGSSYEQYF.

The chain uses TRBV30 and TRBJ2-1, with D perhaps matching TRBD2 (6 bases). Trimming cost V 1 base and J 3 bases, with 7 bases left between them. CDR3 length: 13 residues. CDR1 GTSNPN and CDR2 SVGIG come from the germline V gene (reference sequence). The CDR3 loop reads CAWSEGLYNEQFF. As DNA, the CDR3 is TGTGCCTGGAGTGAGGGACTCTACAATGAGCAGTTCTTC.

The chain employs TRBV19 and TRBJ1-1, with D perhaps TRBD1 (5 bases). The V gene lost 8 bases and the J gene lost 10 bases, with 23 bases spanning the gap. Looked up from germline, CDR1 is LNHDA and CDR2 is SQIVND (reference sequence). CDR3 size: 14 residues. The CDR3 protein is CASLQTDTSGRAFF. Here the CDR3 DNA reads TGTGCCAGTCTTCAGACAGACACTTCGGGAAGAGCTTTCTTT.